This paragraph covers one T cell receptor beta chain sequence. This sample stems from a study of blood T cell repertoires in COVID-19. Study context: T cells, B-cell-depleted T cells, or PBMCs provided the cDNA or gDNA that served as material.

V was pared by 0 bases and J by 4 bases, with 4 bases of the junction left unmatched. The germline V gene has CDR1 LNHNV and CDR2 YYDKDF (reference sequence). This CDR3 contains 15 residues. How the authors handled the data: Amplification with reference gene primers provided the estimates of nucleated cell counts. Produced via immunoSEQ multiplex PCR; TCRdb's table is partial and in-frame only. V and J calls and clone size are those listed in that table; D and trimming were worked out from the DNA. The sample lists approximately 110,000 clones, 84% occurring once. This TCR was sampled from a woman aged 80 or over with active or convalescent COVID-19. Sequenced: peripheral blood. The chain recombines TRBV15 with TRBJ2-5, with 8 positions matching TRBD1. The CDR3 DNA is TGTGCCACCAGCAGAGATCAGACAGGGGTAGAGACCCAGTACTTC. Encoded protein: CATSRDQTGVETQYF.